Shown below are 30 T cell receptor beta chains from a single sample sequenced in a study of molecular identifiers for immune sequencing clone quantification. MiXCR was run by TCRdb on the PCR reads, yielding one entry per CDR3 protein. The sample shows 600,000 to 650,000 distinct CDR3 sequences, 15% to 20% of them seen only once. The specimen was naive CD8+ T cells from blood, with Jurkat cell RNA spiked in. Noted subset: FACS-sorted CD8+CD4-CCR7+CD45RA+ naive T cells. These receptors came from a human donor in good health. Some libraries in this study had Jurkat cell RNA spiked in.

This clonotype showed up just a few times. V gene TRBV27 combines with J gene TRBJ2-3; maybe TRBD2 (7 bases). CDR3 length: 17 amino acids. From germline, CDR1 is MNHEY and CDR2 SMNVEV (reference sequence). Trimming cost V 5 bases and J 2 bases, with 20 bases left between them. The DNA for the CDR3 is TGTGCCAGCAGTCCGCTTTTAGTGGGGGGGCTCACAGATACGCAGTATTTT. This gives the protein CASSPLLVGGLTDTQYF.

As to this clonotype: Being one base from a much bigger clone, this may be a read error. This sequence joins TRBV14 and TRBJ2-5; tentative D call: TRBD1 (5 bases). The CDR3 length is 15 residues. In germline, CDR1 is SGHDN, CDR2 FVKESK. In nucleotides, the CDR3 is TGTGCCGGCAGCCAAAAGGGGCAGTTACAAGAGACCCAGTACTTC. It is translated as CAGSQKGQLQETQYF.

This clonotype was found many times. The chain combines TRBV28 with TRBJ2-7, with a possible D match to TRBD2 (5 bases). The CDR3 extends over 15 amino acids. V was cut by 2 bases and J by 5 bases, with 16 bases left in between. CDR1 is MDHEN, CDR2 SYDVKM, per germline. The DNA for the CDR3 is TGTGCCAGCAGTTTAATTGCTTCCCCGGAGGACGAGCAGTACTTC. Its protein is CASSLIASPEDEQYF. Looking up the rest from reference TRBV28 and TRBJ2-7 gives the full variable domain: DVKVTQSSRYLVKRTGEKVFLECVQDMDHENMFWYRQDPGLGLRLIYFSYDVKMKEKGDIPEGYSVSREKKERFSLILESASTNQTSMYLCASSLIASPEDEQYFGPGTRLTVT.

This clonotype was found many times. The rearrangement uses TRBV14 and TRBJ2-7; maybe TRBD1 (6 bases). Germline CDR1 and CDR2: SGHDN and FVKESK. This CDR3 contains 14 residues. V dropped 1 base and J dropped 6 bases, with 13 bases sitting between them. DNA for the CDR3: TGTGCCAGCAGCCAAGTAGGGGGTACTACCGAGCAGTACTTC. As protein: CASSQVGGTTEQYF.

This clonotype was counted only a few times. The chain combines TRBV6-2 or TRBV6-3 with TRBJ2-5; 9 bases are a match to TRBD2. The germline gives CDR1 MNHEY, CDR2 SVGEGT. Trimming removed 2 bases from V and 8 bases from J; junction bases left unmatched: 6. The CDR3 consists of 14 residues. In nucleotides, the CDR3 is TGTGCCAGCAGTTACGGGGCTAGCGGGAAAACCCAGTACTTC. The encoded protein is CASSYGASGKTQYF.

As for this clonotype: A read error may explain this, as a much larger clone is one base away. J is TRBJ2-2 and V is TRBV7-9; 12 bases are a match to TRBD2. Looked up from germline, CDR1 is SEHNR and CDR2 is FQNEAQ (reference sequence). CDR3 length: 17 amino acids. Here the CDR3 reads CTSINRLAGDKVGELFF. Written as DNA, the CDR3 is TGTACCAGCATCAACCGACTAGCGGGGGACAAGGTCGGGGAGCTGTTTTTT.

This clonotype was recorded at least ten times. The CDR3 bases are TGTGCCAGCAGCTTGGCCGATTCGGGGCGTGGGCCCCAGCATTTT. Protein: CASSLADSGRGPQHF. The gene calls are TRBV5-5 and TRBJ1-5, with D tentatively TRBD1 (5 bases). Germline assignment: CDR1 SGHKS and CDR2 YYEKEE (reference sequence). The CDR3 sequence is 15 residues long. Trimming stripped 0 bases from V and 9 bases from J, with 16 bases between.

In this sample, this clonotype turned up many times. This chain connects TRBV20-1 to TRBJ2-7; 7 nucleotides align to TRBD2. Trimming removed 8 bases from V and 2 bases from J; junction bases left unmatched: 18. Germline CDR1 DFQATT, CDR2 SNEGSKA (reference sequence). CDR3 length: 16 amino acids. CDR3 DNA: TGCAGTTTAAGGGATTTAACTAGCGCTTACACCTACGAGCAGTACTTC. The encoded protein is CSLRDLTSAYTYEQYF.

This clonotype was detected ten times or more. V is TRBV4-1 and J is TRBJ1-1, with D uncertain. CDR1 and CDR2 from the germline V gene are MGHRA and YSYEKL. This CDR3 is 13 amino acids long. V lost 1 base to trimming and J lost 5 bases, with 8 bases between them. This CDR3 is CASSQAPGTEAFF. DNA of the CDR3: TGCGCCAGCAGCCAAGCCCCGGGAACTGAAGCTTTCTTT.

This clonotype was detected ten times or more. This chain connects TRBV7-2 to TRBJ2-1, with 13 bases aligning to TRBD2. V gave up 5 bases and J gave up 4 bases; unmatched junction bases: 2. The CDR3 is 15 residues long. The V gene's germline CDR1 is SGHTA and CDR2 FQGNSA. The CDR3 coding sequence is TGTGCCAGCAGCATACTAGCGGGGGGGTACAATGAGCAGTTCTTC. Amino acid sequence: CASSILAGGYNEQFF.

This clonotype was recorded at least ten times. This chain joins TRBV2 and TRBJ1-1; the D gene is possibly TRBD1 (6 bases). Germline CDR1 is SNHLY and CDR2 is FYNNEI. The CDR3 sequence is 15 residues long. V lost 7 bases and J lost 0, with 15 bases in between. As DNA, the CDR3 is TGTGCCAGCACCGGGGCAGGGGCTTTGAACACTGAAGCTTTCTTT. This codes for CASTGAGALNTEAFF.

This clonotype appeared many times. The chain uses TRBV5-1 and TRBJ2-7; tentatively, D is TRBD2 (5 bases). The germline gives CDR1 SGHRS, CDR2 YFSETQ. The CDR3 loop spans 14 amino acids. Trimming pared 3 bases from V and 6 bases from J, leaving 16 bases between. Here the CDR3 reads CASSYGREEAEQYF. In nucleotides, the CDR3 is TGCGCCAGCAGCTACGGCCGGGAAGAGGCCGAGCAGTACTTC.

The sample holds many counts of this clonotype. The V call is TRBV7-9, the J call TRBJ1-5; D might be TRBD1 (5 bases). CDR3 length: 16 residues. Trimming pared 2 bases from V and 2 bases from J, leaving 13 bases between. Germline CDR1 reads SEHNR; CDR2 reads FQNEAQ (reference sequence). The CDR3 spells CASSLSSQGGNQPQHF. In nucleotides, the CDR3 is TGTGCCAGCAGCTTAAGTAGCCAGGGTGGCAATCAGCCCCAGCATTTT.

The genes are TRBV7-9 and TRBJ1-2; 8 bases align to TRBD1. Germline V CDR1 and CDR2: SEHNR, FQNEAQ (reference sequence). Trimming at V came to 5 bases and at J to 5 bases, leaving 7 bases not matched to a gene. The CDR3 has 14 amino acids. The CDR3 spells CASSPGGSWYGYTF. DNA of the CDR3: TGTGCCAGCAGCCCAGGGGGCAGTTGGTATGGCTACACCTTC.

The V and J genes are TRBV7-9 and TRBJ2-7; 8 bases align to TRBD1. CDR3 size: 14 residues. Losses at the gene ends were 7 bases for V and 2 bases for J; bases not matched to a gene: 7. Germline CDR1 SEHNR, CDR2 FQNEAQ (reference sequence). The CDR3 sequence: CASTWTGNPYEQYF. CDR3 nucleotides: TGTGCCAGCACCTGGACAGGGAACCCCTACGAGCAGTACTTC.

This clonotype was detected ten times or more. The genes are TRBV29-1 and TRBJ1-1; 12 positions agree with TRBD1. J gave up 5 bases and V 6 bases, and 10 bases lay outside the gene matches. The CDR3 covers 15 residues. Germline V gene lookup returns CDR1 SQVTM and CDR2 ANQGSEA. Here the CDR3 DNA reads TGCAGCGTCCCCGGGACAGGGGGCTCGTGGACTGAAGCTTTCTTT. This sequence encodes CSVPGTGGSWTEAFF.

At least ten counts were recorded for this clonotype. The chain joins TRBV20-1 to TRBJ2-5, with 13 bases identical to TRBD2. CDR1 and CDR2 from the germline V gene are DFQATT and SNEGSKA (reference sequence). Germline trimming cut 6 bases from V and 5 bases from J; bases unmatched to any gene: 6. The length of the CDR3 is 14 residues. CDR3 DNA: TGCAGTGCCAGGACTAGCGGGAGTCGGGAGACCCAGTACTTC. Translating it yields CSARTSGSRETQYF.

This chain connects TRBV29-1 to TRBJ2-7; 10 positions match TRBD2. In germline, CDR1 is SQVTM, CDR2 ANQGSEA. With 6 bases clipped from V and 2 bases from J, the junction kept 7 bases outside the gene matches. The CDR3 runs 14 residues. The CDR3 bases are TGCAGCGTGGCACTAGCGGGAAACACCTACGAGCAGTACTTC. Its protein product is CSVALAGNTYEQYF.

There are many counts of this clonotype. The chain is built from TRBV20-1 and TRBJ1-6; unclear D gene. Germline V gene sequence: CDR1 DFQATT, CDR2 SNEGSKA (reference sequence). The CDR3 consists of 16 residues. V was trimmed by 1 base and J by 9 bases, leaving 19 bases between them. CDR3 DNA: TGCAGTGCTAGAGGAGTTGGGGATGCGGATTTTTCACCCCTCCACTTT. This codes for CSARGVGDADFSPLHF.

This rearrangement joins TRBV6-2 or TRBV6-3 to TRBJ2-7, with D possibly matching TRBD2 (6 bases). The CDR3 has 14 amino acids. CDR1 is MNHEY and CDR2 is SVGEGT in the germline V gene. V lost 6 bases to trimming and J lost 5 bases, with 17 bases between them. CDR3 loop: CASSTVGGRNEQYF. The CDR3 DNA sequence: TGTGCCAGCAGCACGGTGGGGGGTCGTAACGAGCAGTACTTC.

This clonotype was seen ten or more times. The chain is built from TRBV7-2 and TRBJ2-3; tentatively, D is TRBD2 (5 bases). Deletions cut 8 bases from V and 0 bases from J, with 15 bases between. The CDR3 length is 15 residues. From germline, CDR1 is SGHTA and CDR2 FQGNSA. The chain's CDR3 is CASVFLRGSTDTQYF. CDR3 in DNA: TGTGCCAGCGTGTTCCTCCGGGGTAGCACAGATACGCAGTATTTT.

This clonotype came up many times. J is TRBJ1-2 and V is TRBV7-9, with TRBD1 as a possible D gene (6 bases). The CDR3 consists of 22 residues. The ends were cut back, 4 bases at V and 0 bases at J, with 33 bases in the middle. Germline V lookup: CDR1 SEHNR, CDR2 FQNEAQ (reference sequence). The CDR3 reads CASSSGGDMGRQVKAPNYGYTF. The CDR3 DNA reads TGTGCCAGCAGCTCCGGTGGGGACATGGGTCGTCAGGTTAAAGCACCTAACTATGGCTACACCTTC.

This clonotype was counted many times. The chain couples TRBV5-4 to TRBJ2-3, with D possibly being TRBD1 (6 bases). The CDR3 length is 16 residues. Trimming removed 4 bases at V and 2 bases at J, with 17 bases between. Germline V gene sequence: CDR1 SGHNT, CDR2 YYREEE (reference sequence). CDR3 sequence (DNA): TGTGCCAGCAGCCCGACTTACAGGGATGACACAGATACGCAGTATTTT. Translating gives CASSPTYRDDTDTQYF.

This clonotype was counted many times. The gene calls are TRBV28 and TRBJ2-7, with no clear D. Germline V gene data show CDR1 as MDHEN and CDR2 as SYDVKM. V was clipped by 11 bases and J by 5 bases, with 10 bases between them. This CDR3 is built from 10 residues. The CDR3 DNA is TGTGCCGTAGGGAAGAACGAGCAGTACTTC. It is translated as CAVGKNEQYF.

This clonotype showed up just a few times. The chain links TRBV25-1 to TRBJ1-1; no firm D call. Germline V gene data show CDR1 as MGHDK and CDR2 as SYGVNS. V was trimmed by 1 base and J by 8 bases, leaving 5 bases between them. The length of the CDR3 is 11 residues. The CDR3 spells CASSEWEEAFF. The CDR3 nucleotides read TGTGCCAGCAGTGAATGGGAGGAAGCTTTCTTT.

This clonotype has at least ten counts. The gene calls are TRBV11-2 and TRBJ1-1; 7 nucleotides agree with TRBD1. Losses at the gene ends were 5 bases for V and 1 base for J; bases not matched to a gene: 7. Germline V gives CDR1 SGHAT, CDR2 FQNNGV. The CDR3 is made up of 15 amino acids. For the CDR3, the DNA is TGTGCCAGCAGCCCAGGGACAGCCGGGAACACTGAAGCTTTCTTT. Amino acid sequence: CASSPGTAGNTEAFF.

This clonotype has a handful of counts. A much larger clonotype is one base distant, so this may be a read error. This chain connects TRBV2 to TRBJ2-3; TRBD2 is a possible D gene (8 bases). Germline V gene lookup returns CDR1 SNHLY and CDR2 FYNNEI. This CDR3 spans 18 amino acids. V lost 6 bases to trimming and J lost 3 bases, with 25 bases between them. The CDR3 bases are TGTGCCAGCAGCACACGACAGGGACCAGCGGGAGCAACAGATACGCAGTATTTT. Amino acids: CASSTRQGPAGATDTQYF. The variable domain in full, with the rest retrieved from reference TRBV2 and TRBJ2-3, is EPEVTQTPSHQVTQMGQEVILRCVPISNHLYFYWYRQILGQKVEFLVSFYNNEISEKSEIFDDQFSVERPDGSNFTLKIRSTKLEDSAMYFCASSTRQGPAGATDTQYFGPGTRLTVL.

This clonotype was observed many times. The genes are TRBV6-5 and TRBJ2-5; 8 bases fit TRBD2. The CDR3 covers 14 residues. In germline, CDR1 is MNHEY, CDR2 SVGAGI. The V gene end was trimmed by 6 bases and the J gene end by 5 bases; junction bases not matched to a gene: 8. CDR3 in amino acids: CASSLLAARETQYF. In DNA, the CDR3 is TGTGCCAGCAGCTTACTAGCGGCCAGGGAGACCCAGTACTTC.

This clonotype was observed many times. V is TRBV30 and J is TRBJ2-7; D remains unclear. CDR1 GTSNPN and CDR2 SVGIG come from the germline V gene (reference sequence). The CDR3 has 11 residues. V gave up 3 bases and J gave up 3 bases, with 6 bases separating them. The CDR3 DNA reads TGTGCCTGGAGCCTGGTCTACGAGCAGTACTTC. Protein sequence: CAWSLVYEQYF.

This clonotype was seen only a few times. V gene TRBV4-3 combines with J gene TRBJ2-7; D possibly uses TRBD1 or TRBD2 (5 bases each). V gave up 1 base and J gave up 2 bases, with 12 bases separating them. Germline CDR1 and CDR2: LGHNA and YSLEER. This CDR3 comprises 15 residues. The CDR3 DNA is TGCGCCAGCAGCCAAGGCTGGGGGAGAGCCTACGAGCAGTACTTC. Encoded protein: CASSQGWGRAYEQYF.